Shown below are 14 T cell receptor beta chains from a single sample sequenced in a study of blood T cell repertoires in COVID-19. Some clones are missing from TCRdb's copy, which holds only in-frame ones; the method was immunoSEQ multiplex PCR. The sample yields 300,000 to 350,000 clones, over 75% seen once. The sample consisted of PBMCs or T cells enriched from blood (not recorded which). Receptors were obtained from a woman aged 25-40 years who had recovered from COVID-19.

This chain uses TRBV2 with TRBJ2-7, with D perhaps matching TRBD1 (6 bases). Germline CDR1 is SNHLY and CDR2 is FYNNEI. The CDR3 is made up of 15 amino acids. The V and J ends lost 6 bases and 6 bases respectively, with 21 bases between them. The CDR3 loop is CASSQSGHEATEQYF. The CDR3 DNA reads as TGTGCCAGCAGCCAATCGGGACATGAGGCGACCGAGCAGTACTTC.

This clone came up once. The chain joins TRBV24-1 to TRBJ1-2; D gene unclear. From germline, CDR1 is KGHDR and CDR2 SFDVKD. With 5 bases removed from V and 7 bases from J, the gap between germline ends came to 16 bases. The CDR3 consists of 14 residues. As DNA, the CDR3 is TGTGCCACCAGTGGATTCCCCGAGGTTTCTGGCTACACCTTC. This encodes CATSGFPEVSGYTF.

The gene calls are TRBV28 and TRBJ2-5; D remains ambiguous. The CDR3 sequence is 13 residues long. The V end was cut by 4 bases, the J end by 4 bases, with 10 bases between. CDR1 and CDR2 (germline): MDHEN, SYDVKM. The CDR3 spells CASSSFRVETQYF. The CDR3 bases are TGTGCCAGCAGTTCCTTTCGGGTAGAGACCCAGTACTTC.

V gene TRBV5-1 combines with J gene TRBJ2-2; D remains unclear. The V end was cut by 0 bases, the J end by 6 bases, with 21 bases between. Germline CDR1 SGHRS, CDR2 YFSETQ. The CDR3 consists of 18 residues. The CDR3 nucleotides are TGCGCCAGCAGCTTGGCTTCTTCGTCACAGTCTCTCGCCGGGGAGCTGTTTTTT. This codes for CASSLASSSQSLAGELFF. The full variable domain, with the rest looked up from reference TRBV5-1 and TRBJ2-2, is KAGVTQTPRYLIKTRGQQVTLSCSPISGHRSVSWYQQTPGQGLQFLFEYFSETQRNKGNFPGRFSGRQFSNSRSEMNVSTLELGDSALYLCASSLASSSQSLAGELFFGEGSRLTVL.

This chain joins TRBV24-1 and TRBJ2-3, with D possibly matching TRBD1 (6 bases). The ends were cut back, 4 bases at V and 6 bases at J, with 10 bases in the middle. CDR3 length equals 13 residues. Germline values: CDR1 KGHDR, CDR2 SFDVKD. This CDR3 reads CATSEDSLDTQYF. CDR3 bases: TGTGCCACCAGTGAGGACAGTCTGGATACGCAGTATTTT.

The chain is built from TRBV5-4 and TRBJ1-6, with D hard to call. Trimming stripped 4 bases from V and 8 bases from J, with 13 bases between. Looked up from germline, CDR1 is SGHNT and CDR2 is YYREEE (reference sequence). This CDR3 region has 14 residues. Here the CDR3 DNA reads TGTGCCAGCAGCGTCGGGGTTTCGGATTCACCCCTCCACTTT. It is translated as CASSVGVSDSPLHF.

The chain carries TRBV7-2 and TRBJ1-1; 9 bases agree with TRBD1. The CDR3 extends over 16 amino acids. V shed 3 bases, J shed 7 bases, and the junction held 12 bases outside the gene matches. From germline, CDR1 is SGHTA and CDR2 FQGNSA. The DNA of the CDR3 is TGTGCCAGCAGCTTTCTTGGACAGGGGTTAAATTTTGAAGCTTTCTTT. The encoded protein is CASSFLGQGLNFEAFF.

The chain uses TRBV10-3 and TRBJ1-5; 9 bases are a match to TRBD1. The germline CDR1 and CDR2 sequences are ENHRY and SYGVKD. The ends lost 0 bases at V and 3 bases at J; junction bases unmatched: 15. The CDR3 is 20 residues long. CDR3 coding DNA: TGTGCCATCAGTGAGTCTCTGTATACAGGGGGCGAGGCGGACAATCAGCCCCAGCATTTT. Amino acid sequence: CAISESLYTGGEADNQPQHF.

This clone appeared a few times. The chain carries TRBV28 and TRBJ1-1; 10 nucleotides match TRBD1. Germline V gives CDR1 MDHEN, CDR2 SYDVKM. The CDR3 runs 15 residues. Trimming cost V 5 bases and J 1 base; bases outside gene matches: 4. In DNA, the CDR3 is TGTGCCAGCAGTAAGACAGGGGGCGCGAACACTGAAGCTTTCTTT. Translating gives CASSKTGGANTEAFF.

The V gene is TRBV19, the J gene TRBJ2-7; TRBD2 aligns across 13 bases. The V segment lost 6 bases and the J segment 5 bases; nucleotides outside the gene matches: 4. The CDR3 length is 14 residues. In germline, CDR1 is LNHDA, CDR2 SQIVND (reference sequence). CDR3 bases: TGTGCCAGTAGAGGACTAGCGGGGGTCAACGAGCAGTACTTC. It yields the protein CASRGLAGVNEQYF.

V is TRBV9 and J is TRBJ1-1; 9 bases fit TRBD1. This CDR3 contains 17 residues. The V segment lost 0 bases and the J segment 2 bases; nucleotides outside the gene matches: 8. From germline, CDR1 is SGDLS and CDR2 YYNGEE. In DNA, the CDR3 is TGTGCCAGCAGCGTAGATCCGGGACAGGGCATTAACACTGAAGCTTTCTTT. Translation gives CASSVDPGQGINTEAFF.

The chain uses TRBV7-2 and TRBJ1-5, with 8 bases identical to TRBD1. This CDR3 has 17 residues. Germline lookup yields CDR1 SGHTA and CDR2 FQGNSA. The V gene end was trimmed by 3 bases and the J gene end by 4 bases; junction bases not matched to a gene: 11. The CDR3 DNA is TGTGCCAGCAGCTTCCTGACAGGGGAGGTAGAGAATCAGCCCCAGCATTTT. Its protein product is CASSFLTGEVENQPQHF.

This clone has a handful of counts. V usage is TRBV6-6 and J usage is TRBJ1-1, with a weak D call TRBD1 (6 bases). Trimming pared 5 bases from V and 1 base from J, leaving 14 bases between. CDR3 length: 15 residues. CDR1 is MNHNY and CDR2 is SVGAGI in the germline V gene (reference sequence). The chain's CDR3 is CASSHTGMGNTEAFF. CDR3 DNA: TGTGCCAGCAGTCATACAGGGATGGGGAACACTGAAGCTTTCTTT.

The CDR3 coding sequence is TGCGCCAGCAGGATCACAGGGGTCACAGATACGCAGTATTTT. Amino acid sequence: CASRITGVTDTQYF. The chain couples TRBV4-1 to TRBJ2-3, with TRBD1 matching 7 bases. After removal of 6 bases from V and 2 bases from J, the junction contained 5 bases not matched to a gene. CDR3 length: 14 residues. Germline CDR1 is MGHRA and CDR2 is YSYEKL.